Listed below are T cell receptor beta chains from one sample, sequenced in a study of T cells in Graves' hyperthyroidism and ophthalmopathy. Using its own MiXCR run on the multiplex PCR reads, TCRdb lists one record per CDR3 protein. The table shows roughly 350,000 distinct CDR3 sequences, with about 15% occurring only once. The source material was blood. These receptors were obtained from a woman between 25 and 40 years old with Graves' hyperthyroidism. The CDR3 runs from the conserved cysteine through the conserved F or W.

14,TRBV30,CAWSGDIGNYGYTF
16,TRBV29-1,CSVGRSASGMADTQYF
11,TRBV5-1,CASSKTGELFF
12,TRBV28,CASNRWGDGYTF
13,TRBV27,CASRIQGGETQYF
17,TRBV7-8,CASSLRSRQASSYEQYF
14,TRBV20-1,CSARAREFGETQYF
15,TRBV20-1,CSATLDGRAYNEQFF
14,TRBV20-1,CSVALPRRQETQYF
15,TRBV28,CASSFWGKGIQPQHF
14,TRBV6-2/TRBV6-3,CASSSQGRLETQYF
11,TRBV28,CASALNTEAFF
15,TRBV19,CASSTSGRRINEQFF
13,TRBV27,CASSLSTLNEQFF
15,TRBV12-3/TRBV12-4,CASSLCPGMGVGYTF
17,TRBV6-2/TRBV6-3,CASTPGTGVSGANVLTF
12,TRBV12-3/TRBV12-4,CASRQGEETQYF
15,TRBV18,CASSPARDSLTEAFF
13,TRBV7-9,CASSVAPGNEQFF
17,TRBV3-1,CASSLAAGHTTSYEQYF
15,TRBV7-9,CASSLATGAYNEQFF
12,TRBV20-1,CSARDSYTEAFF
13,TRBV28,CASTLSHQVEAFF
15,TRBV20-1,CSAPSRGGDTDTQYF
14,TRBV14,CANSSRGSQETQYF
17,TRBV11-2,CASSTLFAGSNTGELFF
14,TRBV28,CATMTGTYYNEQFF
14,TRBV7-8,CASSLTSSGQPQHF
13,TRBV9,CASSVDLGGEQYF
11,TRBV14,CASSHANTQYF
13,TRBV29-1,CSVYRGRGEKLFF
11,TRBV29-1,CSVSQETEAFF
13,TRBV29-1,CSVEIRSSNEQFF
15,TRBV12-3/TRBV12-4,CASSSTTGGADTQYF
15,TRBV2,CASSVLRGGYNEQFF
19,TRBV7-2,CASSSGAPKVGSGANVLTF
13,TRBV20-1,CSATFGGDSGYTF
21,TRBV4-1,CASSFPHRTKDSGSFLNEQFF
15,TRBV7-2,CASIPDRQDTGELFF
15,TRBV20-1,CSAGPGLAGVVEQFF
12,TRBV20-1,CSAREEDYEQYF
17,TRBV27,CASSLSSKGLASNEQFF
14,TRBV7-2,CASSPTGINSPLHF
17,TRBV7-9,CASSSLRLAGEGETQYF
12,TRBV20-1,CSARAGSYEQYF
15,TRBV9,CASSASSPMRDEQFF
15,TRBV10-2,CASRAGTSGISEQFF
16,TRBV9,CASSVGSAGSLNEQFF
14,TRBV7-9,CASSFGGGQETQYF
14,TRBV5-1,CASSFGENQETQYF
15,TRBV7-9,CASSSRGFGANVLTF